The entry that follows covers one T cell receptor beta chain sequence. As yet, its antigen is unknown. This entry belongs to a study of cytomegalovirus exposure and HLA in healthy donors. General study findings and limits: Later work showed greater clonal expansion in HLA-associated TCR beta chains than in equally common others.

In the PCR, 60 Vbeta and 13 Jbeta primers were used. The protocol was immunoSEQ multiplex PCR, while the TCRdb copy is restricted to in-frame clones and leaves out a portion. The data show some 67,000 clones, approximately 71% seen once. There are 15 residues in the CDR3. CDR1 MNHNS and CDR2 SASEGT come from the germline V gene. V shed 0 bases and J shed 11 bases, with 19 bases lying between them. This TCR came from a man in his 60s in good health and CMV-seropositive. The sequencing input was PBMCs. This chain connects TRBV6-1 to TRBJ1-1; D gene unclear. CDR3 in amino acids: CASSEARFGKPWAFF. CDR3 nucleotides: TGTGCCAGCAGTGAAGCGAGGTTCGGGAAACCCTGGGCTTTCTTT.